The rows below give T cell receptor beta chains drawn from one sample of a study of T cells after yellow fever vaccination. Via MiXCR, TCRdb re-called the 5' RACE reads, giving one row per CDR3 protein. The sample records some 550,000 distinct CDR3 sequences, about 19% being singletons. The sequenced sample was PBMCs, obtained 15 days after the yellow fever booster vaccination. The receptors shown here come from a man aged 30-40 years who received the YFV17D yellow fever vaccine. Both conserved end residues are trimmed from each CDR3.

v_gene	j_gene	CDR3aa
TRBV18	TRBJ2-1	ASSPLVTSGNNEQF
TRBV20-1	TRBJ2-1	SARVRADEQF
TRBV20-1	TRBJ2-3	SARDWDSGSALRGTDTQY
TRBV25-1	TRBJ1-1	ASSFTGTRNTEAF
TRBV6-1	TRBJ2-1	ASSKRTSGLLSYNEQF
TRBV7-2	TRBJ2-1	ASSWVTSGGNEQF
TRBV5-6	TRBJ1-5	ASSLGRGEHQPQH
TRBV28	TRBJ2-7	ASSLGQSSYEQY
TRBV18	TRBJ1-6	ASSPPGPSYNSPLH
TRBV9	TRBJ2-3	ASSVGTLAGVEDTQY
TRBV6-2/TRBV6-3	TRBJ2-5	ASSFDGQNNLETQY
TRBV5-1	TRBJ2-2	ASSRTTSGSTGELF
TRBV6-1	TRBJ1-5	ASSEAGHASNQPQH
TRBV7-9	TRBJ1-2	ASSLQGSGYGYT
TRBV20-1	TRBJ1-1	SARPMDGAF
TRBV20-1	TRBJ2-5	SALGTSGRETQY
TRBV5-1	TRBJ2-7	ASGQGVFDEQY
TRBV3-1	TRBJ1-2	ASSQVRGYGYT
TRBV18	TRBJ2-1	ASSPPPRTLAGNEQF
TRBV6-5	TRBJ2-1	ASSSSDRALYNEQF
TRBV7-3	TRBJ2-1	ASSLGSSGGFQF
TRBV6-6	TRBJ1-1	ASTLPGTEAF
TRBV7-9	TRBJ2-7	ASSADAYYEQY
TRBV25-1	TRBJ1-1	ATTLSGTEAF
TRBV5-1	TRBJ2-5	ASSQGTSPGETQY
TRBV28	TRBJ2-2	ASRPGLATGELF
TRBV4-2	TRBJ1-5	ASSQDSGGNQPQH
TRBV11-2	TRBJ2-7	ASSMGQLSYEQY
TRBV18	TRBJ2-4	ASSQTDREWDIQY
TRBV4-3	TRBJ2-3	ASSQGAPGGSGDTQY
TRBV20-1	TRBJ2-1	SAGQGGDNEQF
TRBV10-3	TRBJ1-2	AINPGQGYSGYT
TRBV5-4	TRBJ2-2	AVRVTNTGELF
TRBV20-1	TRBJ1-5	SATDSNQPQH
TRBV20-1	TRBJ2-2	SARDPITGELF
TRBV29-1	TRBJ2-2	SAYLGPGELF
TRBV7-8	TRBJ2-7	ASSLETRASYEQY
TRBV27	TRBJ1-2	ASSSGTGFYGYT
TRBV20-1	TRBJ2-7	SARDSARGRGEQY
TRBV3-1	TRBJ2-1	ASSQGLGIHEQF
TRBV20-1	TRBJ1-2	SALVGWSYT
TRBV12-3/TRBV12-4	TRBJ2-3	ASSLLAGDGTQY
TRBV7-9	TRBJ1-1	ASSVTQNTEAF
TRBV12-3/TRBV12-4	TRBJ2-5	ASSSTGTNQETQY
TRBV20-1	TRBJ2-1	SARELRERYNEQF
TRBV20-1	TRBJ2-1	SASMGRTAVNEQF
TRBV14	TRBJ2-1	ASSHSGRSYNEQF
TRBV6-2/TRBV6-3	TRBJ2-1	ASGLAGTLSYNEQF
TRBV27	TRBJ2-2	ASSLGVAGELF
TRBV4-3	TRBJ2-2	ASGEQPNTGELF
TRBV5-1	TRBJ1-5	ARTKGGQPQH
TRBV20-1	TRBJ2-5	RATGTLLETQY
TRBV28	TRBJ2-3	AVRGGVKTDTQY
TRBV6-2/TRBV6-3	TRBJ1-6	ASSRFGSTGGGSPLH
TRBV30	TRBJ2-7	AWSKGQGGPYEQY
TRBV6-1	TRBJ2-3	ASRELAVVDTQY
TRBV10-1	TRBJ2-1	ASSNLAGGPKDEQF
TRBV10-3	TRBJ2-1	AIRTISGTYNEQF